A single sample is the source of the 20 T cell receptor beta chains below, sequenced in a study of T cell repertoires in cytomegalovirus infection. TCRdb independently ran MiXCR on the reads; one entry per CDR3 protein. The sample lists around 250,000 distinct CDR3 sequences, about a sixth occurring once. Sequencing used CD8+ T cells from PBMCs. Receptor source: a human donor in good health (CMV status not recorded). Some clones in this sample may be carry-over from other donors' samples.

The rearrangement links TRBV27 to TRBJ1-2, with D perhaps matching TRBD1 (5 bases). CDR1 is MNHEY, CDR2 SMNVEV, per germline (reference sequence). This CDR3 spans 15 amino acids. Between the trimmed V and J ends, which lost 0 bases and 1 base, there was a span of 9 bases. CDR3 protein: CASSLSQGGNYGYTF. The CDR3 DNA is TGTGCCAGCAGTTTATCGCAGGGTGGTAACTATGGCTACACCTTC.

J is TRBJ1-3 and V is TRBV28; D ambiguous. Germline V gene lookup returns CDR1 MDHEN and CDR2 SYDVKM. CDR3 length: 15 amino acids. The V end was cut by 6 bases, the J end by 0 bases, with 12 bases between. Written as DNA, the CDR3 is TGTGCCAGCAGCCCCCCGCGTAACTCTGGAAACACCATATATTTT. It specifies CASSPPRNSGNTIYF.

V and J are TRBV9 and TRBJ2-3; 7 bases match TRBD1. The CDR3 runs 16 residues. J gave up 3 bases and V 3 bases, and 10 bases lay outside the gene matches. Germline V gene data show CDR1 as SGDLS and CDR2 as YYNGEE. This CDR3 reads CASSALDRDGTDTQYF. CDR3 nucleotide sequence: TGTGCCAGCAGCGCTCTCGACAGGGATGGTACAGATACGCAGTATTTT. Filled out from reference TRBV9 and TRBJ2-3, the complete variable domain reads DSGVTQTPKHLITATGQRVTLRCSPRSGDLSVYWYQQSLDQGLQFLIQYYNGEERAKGNILERFSAQQFPDLHSELNLSSLELGDSALYFCASSALDRDGTDTQYFGPGTRLTVL.

This clonotype was picked up many times. V usage is TRBV20-1 and J usage is TRBJ1-2, with 7 bases matching TRBD1. With 0 bases clipped from V and 4 bases from J, the junction kept 8 bases outside the gene matches. CDR1 is DFQATT and CDR2 is SNEGSKA in the germline V gene (reference sequence). The CDR3 totals 15 residues. The CDR3 nucleotides read TGCAGTGCTAGAGACCTCAGGGGGATCAGCTATGGCTACACCTTC. It codes for CSARDLRGISYGYTF.

The chain carries TRBV19 and TRBJ2-7; 9 nucleotides agree with TRBD2. The CDR3 has 14 amino acids. Germline values: CDR1 LNHDA, CDR2 SQIVND (reference sequence). V lost 3 bases to trimming and J lost 5 bases; unmatched junction nucleotides: 5. CDR3 region: CASSIGGGVHEQYF. DNA of the CDR3: TGTGCCAGTAGTATCGGCGGGGGGGTCCACGAGCAGTACTTC. Combining the CDR3 with reference TRBV19 and TRBJ2-7 gives the whole variable domain DGGITQSPKYLFRKEGQNVTLSCEQNLNHDAMYWYRQDPGQGLRLIYYSQIVNDFQKGDIAEGYSVSREKKESFPLTVTSAQKNPTAFYLCASSIGGGVHEQYFGPGTRLTVT.

The CDR3 sequence: CASSLEVGTGGTYNEQFF. In nucleotides, the CDR3 is TGTGCCAGCAGTCTAGAGGTGGGAACAGGGGGCACGTACAATGAGCAGTTCTTC. The V gene is TRBV6-2 or TRBV6-3, the J gene TRBJ2-1; 9 positions match TRBD1. The germline V gene encodes CDR1 MNHEY and CDR2 SVGEGT. The CDR3 is 18 amino acids. V trimming: 5 bases; J trimming: 4 bases; junction bases outside the gene matches: 15.

The chain couples TRBV5-6 to TRBJ2-3; D is uncertain. V was trimmed by 7 bases and J by 0 bases, leaving 9 bases between them. The CDR3 extends over 13 amino acids. Germline V gene data show CDR1 as SGHDT and CDR2 as YYEEEE. DNA of the CDR3: TGTGCCAGCGCGCAGAGTAGCACAGATACGCAGTATTTT. The encoded protein is CASAQSSTDTQYF.

The rearrangement joins TRBV12-3 or TRBV12-4 to TRBJ2-6; D unresolved. The CDR3 covers 15 residues. The V end was cut by 4 bases, the J end by 0 bases, with 7 bases between. Here the CDR3 DNA reads TGTGCCAGCAGTTCCGTAAACTCTGGGGCCAACGTCCTGACTTTC. Translating it yields CASSSVNSGANVLTF.

In its sample, this clonotype was seen a few times. This sequence joins TRBV29-1 and TRBJ1-1; D gene unclear. The CDR3 runs 15 residues. Per germline, CDR1 SQVTM and CDR2 ANQGSEA. V gave up 0 bases and J gave up 4 bases, with 15 bases separating them. CDR3 residues: CSVEDDPQKGTEAFF. The CDR3 nucleotides read TGCAGCGTTGAAGATGATCCGCAAAAGGGCACTGAAGCTTTCTTT.

Written as DNA, the CDR3 is TGCAGTGCTAGAGATTCGTCAGGGGGGGAAGAGACCCAGTACTTC. Protein product: CSARDSSGGEETQYF. V and J are TRBV20-1 and TRBJ2-5; D may be TRBD1 or TRBD2 (7 bases each). In germline, CDR1 is DFQATT, CDR2 SNEGSKA (reference sequence). This CDR3 is 15 amino acids long. V shed 0 bases and J shed 3 bases, with 14 bases lying between them.

The chain joins TRBV7-9 to TRBJ1-5; D remains ambiguous. V lost 5 bases and J lost 0, with 8 bases in between. The germline V gene encodes CDR1 SEHNR and CDR2 FQNEAQ (reference sequence). The CDR3 extends over 14 amino acids. The CDR3, as DNA: TGTGCCAGCAGCGGAGAAAATAGCAATCAGCCCCAGCATTTT. Amino acids: CASSGENSNQPQHF.

V gene TRBV25-1 combines with J gene TRBJ1-5, with D tentatively TRBD1 (5 bases). The V gene lost 5 bases and the J gene lost 5 bases, with 16 bases spanning the gap. The CDR3 is 15 amino acids. Germline lookup yields CDR1 MGHDK and CDR2 SYGVNS. CDR3 sequence: CASSPPGFSDQPQHF. DNA for the CDR3: TGTGCCAGCAGTCCCCCAGGGTTTTCGGATCAGCCCCAGCATTTT.

This chain joins TRBV6-1 and TRBJ2-7; no clear D gene. The ends were cut back, 8 bases at V and 1 base at J, with 12 bases in the middle. Germline lookup yields CDR1 MNHNS and CDR2 SASEGT. The CDR3 covers 13 residues. The CDR3 protein is CASLASPSYEQYF. CDR3 nucleotides: TGTGCCAGCTTAGCCAGCCCGTCCTACGAGCAGTACTTC.

In its sample, this clonotype was seen many times. This sequence joins TRBV7-2 and TRBJ2-3, with 8 nucleotides matching TRBD2. CDR1 and CDR2 from the germline V gene are SGHTA and FQGNSA. V dropped 11 bases and J dropped 1; count of bases not matched to a gene: 11. The CDR3 spans 15 residues. Here the CDR3 reads CASLAGGRGTDTQYF. In nucleotides, the CDR3 is TGTGCCTCCCTTGCGGGGGGCAGGGGCACAGATACGCAGTATTTT.

This clonotype was picked up a small number of times. CDR3 nucleotides: TGCGCCAGCAGCCAAGATTCAGGGAACAATCAGCCCCAGCATTTT. Residues: CASSQDSGNNQPQHF. The chain combines TRBV4-3 with TRBJ1-5, with D perhaps matching TRBD1 (5 bases). The germline CDR1 and CDR2 sequences are LGHNA and YSLEER. The CDR3 has 15 amino acids. The V end lost 0 bases, the J end lost 3 bases, and 9 bases lay between the germline ends.

This chain links TRBV12-3 or TRBV12-4 with TRBJ2-1; D perhaps matches TRBD1 (6 bases). The length of the CDR3 is 14 residues. Trimming took off 2 bases at V and 8 bases at J, with 13 bases between the two ends. The CDR3 loop reads CASSLTGPTDEQFF. DNA of the CDR3: TGTGCCAGCAGTTTAACAGGGCCTACGGATGAGCAGTTCTTC.

Only a few counts were recorded for this clonotype. CDR3 bases: TGTGCCAGCAGCTTAGCTGGGTTGGAGACCCAGTACTTC. Amino acids: CASSLAGLETQYF. The chain has TRBV7-6 and TRBJ2-5; no clear D. The CDR3 has 13 residues. V shed 0 bases and J shed 5 bases, with 7 bases lying between them. The V gene's germline CDR1 is SGHVS and CDR2 FNYEAQ.

This clonotype appeared a few times. The V and J genes are TRBV6-1 and TRBJ1-1, with TRBD1 as a possible D gene (6 bases). Trimming removed 8 bases from V and 1 base from J, with 20 bases in between. Germline V CDR1 and CDR2: MNHNS, SASEGT. This CDR3 contains 16 residues. The DNA of the CDR3 is TGTGCCAGCGGGGGGGGGCGTTACGGTCCGAACACTGAAGCTTTCTTT. Translating gives CASGGGRYGPNTEAFF.

This clonotype was found a few times. The rearrangement links TRBV5-6 to TRBJ2-1; D call uncertain. This CDR3 has 17 amino acids. Germline CDR1 reads SGHDT; CDR2 reads YYEEEE. V gave up 2 bases and J gave up 0 bases, with 15 bases separating them. The CDR3 nucleotides are TGTGCCAGCAGCTTCTTGTTTGGTGTAAGCTCCTACAATGAGCAGTTCTTC. Its translation: CASSFLFGVSSYNEQFF.

The chain recombines TRBV28 with TRBJ1-1; possible D gene TRBD1, 5 bases. The V gene lost 6 bases and the J gene lost 6 bases, with 14 bases spanning the gap. CDR3 length: 13 residues. CDR1 MDHEN and CDR2 SYDVKM come from the germline V gene. CDR3 DNA sequence: TGTGCCAGCAGCCACCGGGACCTTTCTGAAGCTTTCTTT. Protein: CASSHRDLSEAFF.